Reported below is one TCR beta chain. This clonotype was detected once. The antigen it recognizes is unknown. Base qualities are not provided; no much larger clone lies one nucleotide away. Evidence from a single read is weak. This record comes from a study of CD8 T cells in Susac syndrome (dated by TCRdb to between 2018 and 2020). About the study as a whole: Whether CD8+ T cell activation and differentiation in Susac syndrome was antigen driven was tested using repertoire sequencing.

High-throughput TCR beta sequencing profiled peripheral blood CD8+ and CD4+ T cells from healthy donors, Susac syndrome patients and multiple sclerosis patients. Healthy donors were age- and sex-matched controls. Bulk CD8+ and CD4+ T cells were purified by magnetic negative isolation, whereas CD8+ TEMRA cells were enriched by FACS. Blood was drawn into EDTA tubes, processed within 24 hours, and PBMCs were isolated by density gradient centrifugation. PBMCs intended for TCR sequencing were frozen in liquid nitrogen and were later thawed in a 37 degrees C water bath. The sorted or isolated CD4+, CD8+ and CD8+ TEMRA cells reached a purity of at least 90%. From the cysteine through the phenylalanine, the CDR3 covers 13 amino acids. The CDR3 DNA has 39 bases and is translated from base 1. V drops 2 bases and J drops 4 bases, leaving 5 bases in between. According to the germline V gene (reference sequence), CDR1 reads LGHDT and CDR2 reads YNNKEL.

General conclusions and limits of the study: The number of individuals in the TCR sequencing and HLA analysis was recognized as being relatively small.

RNA was extracted using the RNeasy kit, and roughly 0.5 to 1 microgram was reverse transcribed with random hexamers. TCR beta CDR3 regions were amplified with the immunoSEQ multiplex PCR assay covering 54 Vbeta and 13 Jbeta segments. Bias from PCR amplification was corrected by using a synthetic template baseline for primer optimization and for computational correction. In the authors' own workflow: Reads were assigned to V, D and J genes according to IMGT and analyzed in immunoSEQ Analyzer, with only productive sequences retained. Clonality was calculated as one minus the Shannon entropy normalized by log2 of the number of productive unique sequences. For each patient and control, public and private clones were evaluated among the 100 most prevalent clones. Clones were defined as Susac-specific if absent from the healthy and MS cohorts, from approximately 1,100 published viral clones and from other ImmuneACCESS disease sequences. TCRdb handled the public reads itself, with Q25 trimming in fastp and clone calling in MiXCR, and kept productive beta chains. Every entry covers one CDR3 protein and lists the most common genes and DNA from its rows. The V and J calls here are based on TCRdb, not the publication. Present in this sample are roughly 190,000 distinct CDR3 sequences, approximately 95% of which were seen just once. The top ten constitute around 0.1% of the sample.

The chain employs TRBV3-1 and TRBJ1-4; the D gene is not confidently resolved. This clonotype was obtained from a human donor in good health. The sample consisted of CD4+ T cells from PBMCs. The nucleotide sequence reads TGTGCCAGCAGCCAAAATCTTAATGAAAAACTGTTTTTT. Translation gives CASSQNLNEKLFF.